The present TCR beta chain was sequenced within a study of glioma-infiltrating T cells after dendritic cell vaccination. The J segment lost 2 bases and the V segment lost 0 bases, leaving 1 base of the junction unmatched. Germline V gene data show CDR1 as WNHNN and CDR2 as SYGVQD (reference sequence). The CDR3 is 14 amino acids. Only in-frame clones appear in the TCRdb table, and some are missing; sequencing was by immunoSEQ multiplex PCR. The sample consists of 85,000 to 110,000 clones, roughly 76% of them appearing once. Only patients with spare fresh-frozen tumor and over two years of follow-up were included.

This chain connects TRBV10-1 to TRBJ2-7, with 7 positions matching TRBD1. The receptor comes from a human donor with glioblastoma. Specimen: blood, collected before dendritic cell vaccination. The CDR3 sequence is CASSESTGPYEQYF. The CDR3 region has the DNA TGCGCCAGCAGTGAGTCGACAGGGCCCTACGAGCAGTACTTC.